This T cell receptor beta chain was identified in a study of beta chain features in type 1 diabetes. Broader study findings: When Type 1 diabetes patients were examined, their TCRB CDR3s proved moderately but significantly shorter in all four CD4+ subsets.

This clone was seen more than once but under ten times. Its antigen is still unknown. V lost 4 bases and J 2 bases, leaving 15 bases between the germline ends. The CDR3 runs 15 residues. The germline V gene has CDR1 SGDLS and CDR2 YYNGEE. The sequenced template was cDNA made from the entire isolated RNA. TCRdb's table, derived via immunoSEQ multiplex PCR, lists solely in-frame clones and lacks some. This sample carries a few hundred thousand clones, 16% of them seen once, and the ten largest clones take approximately 0.087%. The gene calls are TRBV9 and TRBJ1-1, with unresolved D. This receptor was taken from a man younger than 45 with type 1 diabetes. Sequenced input: naive CD4+ T cells from blood. CDR3 amino acids: CASSPRRQINTEAFF. In DNA, the CDR3 is TGTGCCAGCAGCCCTAGAAGGCAGATAAACACTGAAGCTTTCTTT.